This paragraph covers one T cell receptor beta chain sequence. This record comes from a study of PD-1 blockade in mismatch repair-deficient tumors. Study overall: Enrolled about 2012-2016, patients had progressing, pretreated mismatch repair-deficient cancers of around twelve types.

This table comes from immunoSEQ multiplex PCR, and its TCRdb copy is limited to in-frame clones, with some not included. The sample lists around 110,000 clones; 60% to 85% were seen once. The CDR3 spans 14 residues. V was shortened by 6 bases and J by 3 bases, with 14 bases between the two germline ends. Germline CDR1 MNHNS, CDR2 SASEGT. PCR or immunohistochemistry showed mismatch repair deficiency in every enrolled patient. TCR sequencing covered a few patients who responded to pembrolizumab. The sequences come from peripheral blood, collected just over 59 weeks after starting pembrolizumab. The TCR was taken from an adult with mismatch repair-deficient cancer. The chain is built from TRBV6-1 and TRBJ1-1; a weak D match, TRBD1 (5 bases). CDR3 bases: TGTGCCAGCAGCCGCAGGGTTGTTGACACTGAAGCTTTCTTT. It codes for CASSRRVVDTEAFF.